A single sample gave rise to the 23 T cell receptor beta chains below, sequenced in a study of T cells in Graves' hyperthyroidism and ophthalmopathy. TCR beta CDR3 regions were amplified from RNA. Carried out on the TCR CDR3, a first-round RT-PCR used the HTBI primer set. MiXCR, run by TCRdb on the multiplex PCR reads, gives a single entry per CDR3 protein. The repertoire holds 250,000 to 350,000 distinct CDR3 sequences, with roughly 20% as singletons. The sequenced material came from blood. These receptor sequences come from a man aged 25 to 40 with Graves' ophthalmopathy.

The rearrangement links TRBV2 to TRBJ1-1, with 10 bases identical to TRBD1. This CDR3 has 14 amino acids. After removal of 8 bases from V and 4 bases from J, the junction contained 7 bases not matched to a gene. Per the germline V gene, CDR1 is SNHLY and CDR2 is FYNNEI. This chain's CDR3 is CASGGTGVFTEAFF. In nucleotides, the CDR3 is TGTGCCAGCGGGGGGACAGGGGTTTTCACTGAAGCTTTCTTT.

This clonotype was found many times. The J gene is TRBJ1-5, the V gene TRBV20-1; 7 positions match TRBD1. The CDR3 is 16 amino acids. With V trimmed by 2 bases and J by 2 bases, 9 bases remained unmatched. From germline, CDR1 is DFQATT and CDR2 SNEGSKA (reference sequence). CDR3 nucleotide sequence: TGCAGTGCTAGACAGGGGGGCTCTCCCCGCAATCAGCCCCAGCATTTT. Translation gives CSARQGGSPRNQPQHF.

V is TRBV6-1 and J is TRBJ2-3; 12 nucleotides align to TRBD2. V gave up 5 bases and J gave up 2 bases; unmatched junction bases: 8. This CDR3 comprises 17 residues. The germline V gene has CDR1 MNHNS and CDR2 SASEGT. The CDR3, as DNA: TGTGCCAGCAGTACCCCGGGACTAGCGGGTTCCACAGATACGCAGTATTTT. Its protein is CASSTPGLAGSTDTQYF.

This clonotype was detected a few times. The V and J genes are TRBV9 and TRBJ2-7; D perhaps matches TRBD2 (5 bases). The length of the CDR3 is 15 residues. V lost 0 bases and J 6 bases, leaving 16 bases between the germline ends. Germline V gene sequence: CDR1 SGDLS, CDR2 YYNGEE. The DNA for the CDR3 is TGTGCCAGCAGCGTAGGAGCTAGCTCCACGAGCGAGCAGTACTTC. Amino acids: CASSVGASSTSEQYF.

The chain carries TRBV20-1 and TRBJ2-2, with D uncertain. Per germline, CDR1 DFQATT and CDR2 SNEGSKA (reference sequence). This CDR3 has 15 amino acids. V was trimmed by 5 bases and J by 0 bases, leaving 13 bases between them. The CDR3 sequence: CSASTGTTNTGELFF. The CDR3 DNA is TGCAGTGCTTCCACCGGAACAACGAACACCGGGGAGCTGTTTTTT.

This clonotype was observed many times. V and J are TRBV6-1 and TRBJ2-5; 10 bases align to TRBD2. The CDR3 extends over 18 amino acids. The V gene's germline CDR1 is MNHNS and CDR2 SASEGT. J was trimmed by 0 bases and V by 1 base; bases with no gene match: 8. The CDR3 spells CASSEERQTSGYQETQYF. CDR3 bases: TGTGCCAGCAGTGAAGAACGTCAGACTAGCGGGTACCAAGAGACCCAGTACTTC.

This clonotype has ten or more counts. This chain uses TRBV7-3 with TRBJ2-5; D is unresolved. The CDR3 has 13 amino acids. The V and J ends lost 5 bases and 1 base respectively, with 8 bases between them. Looked up from germline, CDR1 is SGHTA and CDR2 is FQGTGA. CDR3 in amino acids: CASSPYAQETQYF. DNA for the CDR3: TGTGCCAGCAGCCCATACGCCCAAGAGACCCAGTACTTC.

This clonotype was counted only a few times. DNA for the CDR3: TGTGCCAGCGGCCCAGTAGGGGGAAACACTGAAGCTTTCTTT. It codes for CASGPVGGNTEAFF. The chain is built from TRBV9 and TRBJ1-1; tentative D call: TRBD1 (6 bases). Trimming pared 7 bases from V and 2 bases from J, leaving 15 bases between. Germline CDR1 and CDR2: SGDLS and YYNGEE. The CDR3 is made up of 14 amino acids.

This clonotype was seen more than once but under ten times. The V call is TRBV28, the J call TRBJ1-2; no clear D. Trimming shortened V by 1 base and J by 8 bases, and 17 bases separated the two germline ends. The CDR3 is 15 amino acids. Germline CDR1 and CDR2: MDHEN and SYDVKM. In DNA, the CDR3 is TGTGCCAGCAGTTTATTTCAAAATCGGGCCCTCGGCTACACCTTC. It yields the protein CASSLFQNRALGYTF.

This clonotype was picked up many times. This chain links TRBV30 with TRBJ2-7; D may be TRBD1 (6 bases). The ends were cut back, 6 bases at V and 0 bases at J, with 12 bases in the middle. Per the germline V gene, CDR1 is GTSNPN and CDR2 is SVGIG (reference sequence). The CDR3 sequence is 13 residues long. CDR3 region: CACPAGDSYEQYF. The CDR3 DNA reads as TGTGCCTGCCCGGCAGGGGACTCCTACGAGCAGTACTTC.

This clonotype has only a few counts. The chain links TRBV28 to TRBJ1-1; no firm D call. V dropped 7 bases and J dropped 2 bases, with 17 bases sitting between them. This CDR3 has 15 amino acids. Per germline, CDR1 MDHEN and CDR2 SYDVKM. The CDR3 DNA sequence: TGTGCCAGCACCATTCGTCCCCTGAAAAACACTGAAGCTTTCTTT. Its translation is CASTIRPLKNTEAFF. Drawing the rest from reference TRBV28 and TRBJ1-1, the complete variable domain is DVKVTQSSRYLVKRTGEKVFLECVQDMDHENMFWYRQDPGLGLRLIYFSYDVKMKEKGDIPEGYSVSREKKERFSLILESASTNQTSMYLCASTIRPLKNTEAFFGQGTRLTVV.

This clonotype has a handful of counts. This chain uses TRBV24-1 with TRBJ1-5, with TRBD1 as a possible D gene (6 bases). Germline V lookup: CDR1 KGHDR, CDR2 SFDVKD. Trimming removed 3 bases from V and 6 bases from J, with 17 bases in between. This CDR3 contains 16 residues. The CDR3, as DNA: TGTGCCACCAGTGATAACACAGGGTATAGAGGTCAGCCCCAGCATTTT. This translates into CATSDNTGYRGQPQHF.

This clonotype was detected many times. V is TRBV6-1 and J is TRBJ2-5; D unclear. The V and J ends lost 5 bases and 4 bases respectively, with 11 bases between them. The germline V gene has CDR1 MNHNS and CDR2 SASEGT. This CDR3 is built from 13 residues. The CDR3 bases are TGTGCCAGCAGTTACGTGGGGATAGAGACCCAGTACTTC. It specifies CASSYVGIETQYF.

This clonotype has just a few counts. The chain employs TRBV12-3 or TRBV12-4 and TRBJ1-1; weak D call: TRBD1 (5 bases). The CDR3 runs 17 residues. V lost 8 bases, J lost 1 base, and 23 bases lay in between. The CDR3 sequence is CASSPNKGAGPNTEAFF. The CDR3 bases are TGTGCCAGCTCACCAAATAAAGGGGCAGGGCCGAACACTGAAGCTTTCTTT.

This clonotype was picked up many times. V usage is TRBV6-2 or TRBV6-3 and J usage is TRBJ2-2, with 11 bases identical to TRBD2. Trimming removed 6 bases from V and 2 bases from J; junction bases left unmatched: 14. The CDR3 has 19 residues. Germline V gene sequence: CDR1 MNHEY, CDR2 SVGEGT. The CDR3: CASSALPGLAVYNTGELFF. CDR3 in DNA: TGTGCCAGCAGCGCTCTCCCGGGACTAGCGGTTTACAACACCGGGGAGCTGTTTTTT.

The gene calls are TRBV4-1 and TRBJ1-4, with 8 bases lining up with TRBD1. CDR3 size: 18 residues. V was pared by 0 bases and J by 2 bases, with 8 bases of the junction left unmatched. CDR1 is MGHRA and CDR2 is YSYEKL in the germline V gene. The CDR3 DNA reads TGCGCCAGCAGCCAAGATCTTGGACAGGGAAGTACTAATGAAAAACTGTTTTTT. It specifies CASSQDLGQGSTNEKLFF.

The V call is TRBV15, the J call TRBJ2-2; D is perhaps TRBD1 or TRBD2 (5 bases each). Trimming left V 2 bases short and J 0 bases short, with 10 bases between. There are 16 residues in the CDR3. From germline, CDR1 is LNHNV and CDR2 YYDKDF (reference sequence). This chain's CDR3 is CATSRPGTANTGELFF. As DNA, the CDR3 is TGTGCCACCAGCAGACCCGGGACGGCGAACACCGGGGAGCTGTTTTTT.

The chain links TRBV12-5 to TRBJ2-7; D ambiguous. Germline assignment: CDR1 LGHNT and CDR2 FRNRAP. This CDR3 comprises 14 residues. Trimming shortened V by 4 bases and J by 5 bases, and 15 bases separated the two germline ends. The CDR3 DNA follows: TGTGCTAGTGGTTACCCCGGCGAAGGCGACGAGCAGTACTTC. Translation: CASGYPGEGDEQYF.

V usage is TRBV19 and J usage is TRBJ2-1; 12 bases match TRBD2. With 10 bases clipped from V and 6 bases from J, the junction kept 13 bases outside the gene matches. The CDR3 extends over 16 amino acids. Germline values: CDR1 LNHDA, CDR2 SQIVND (reference sequence). The CDR3 region has the DNA TGTGCCACCCATAACTGGCTAGCGGGAGGGCTCAATGAGCAGTTCTTC. This codes for CATHNWLAGGLNEQFF.

This clonotype was found a few times. J is TRBJ2-1 and V is TRBV5-1, with 9 bases identical to TRBD1. The CDR3 is 15 amino acids. Germline V gene sequence: CDR1 SGHRS, CDR2 YFSETQ. With 2 bases clipped from V and 4 bases from J, the junction kept 4 bases outside the gene matches. The CDR3 reads CASSLPGQGYNEQFF. DNA for the CDR3: TGCGCCAGCAGCTTACCGGGACAGGGATACAATGAGCAGTTCTTC.

This clonotype has more than one count but fewer than ten. The J gene is TRBJ2-7, the V gene TRBV6-5; tentatively, D is TRBD1 (5 bases). CDR3 length: 14 residues. Germline assignment: CDR1 MNHEY and CDR2 SVGAGI. Trimming left V 2 bases short and J 1 base short, with 9 bases between. CDR3 bases: TGTGCCAGCAGTTACGGCGACAGATCCTACGAGCAGTACTTC. This gives the protein CASSYGDRSYEQYF.

This clonotype was recorded at least ten times. The V call is TRBV12-3 or TRBV12-4, the J call TRBJ2-2, with 8 bases fitting TRBD1. V lost 1 base and J lost 0; bases outside the gene matches: 4. The CDR3 covers 17 residues. The CDR3 DNA reads TGTGCCAGCAGTTTAGGGACAGGGTACGCGAACACCGGGGAGCTGTTTTTT. Amino acid sequence: CASSLGTGYANTGELFF.

The gene calls are TRBV5-6 and TRBJ1-5; D unresolved. Germline V gene data show CDR1 as SGHDT and CDR2 as YYEEEE. The V end lost 2 bases, the J end lost 4 bases, and 10 bases lay between the germline ends. This CDR3 is built from 14 residues. This CDR3 is CASSLRDGNQPQHF. CDR3 DNA: TGTGCCAGCAGCTTACGTGACGGGAATCAGCCCCAGCATTTT.